This record looks at one T cell receptor (beta chain) sequence and its context. Its cognate antigen is unknown. Germline is not matched at one junction end, which may reflect a read error. Germline CDR1 is SEHNR and CDR2 is FQNEAQ (reference sequence). This CDR3 contains 13 residues. This record comes from a study of cytomegalovirus exposure and HLA in healthy donors. The study's findings and limits: Indistinguishability led to the exclusion of some V segments, TRBV6-2 and TRBV6-3 included. A few of the chains that were CMV-associated were confirmed in vitro to be specific for CMV antigens.

Researchers ran the PCR with 60 Vbeta and 13 Jbeta primers. Original processing notes: Among the unique TCR beta chains that a later analysis counted, some 73 million in all, approximately 12 million were shared. The assay was immunoSEQ multiplex PCR, and TCRdb's table has in-frame clones only and misses some. The V and J calls and clone size come from that table; D and trimming were worked out from the DNA. Of about 230,000 clones in the sample, 70% to 85% are singletons; the top ten hold approximately 0.5%. The V call is TRBV7-9, the J call TRBJ1-5; D call uncertain. This receptor was identified in a woman aged 40 to 50 in good health and CMV-seronegative. The sequenced material came from PBMCs. CDR3 region: CSSTEGRDQPQHF. Here the CDR3 DNA reads TGTTCCAGCACGGAAGGGAGAGACCAGCCCCAGCATTTT.